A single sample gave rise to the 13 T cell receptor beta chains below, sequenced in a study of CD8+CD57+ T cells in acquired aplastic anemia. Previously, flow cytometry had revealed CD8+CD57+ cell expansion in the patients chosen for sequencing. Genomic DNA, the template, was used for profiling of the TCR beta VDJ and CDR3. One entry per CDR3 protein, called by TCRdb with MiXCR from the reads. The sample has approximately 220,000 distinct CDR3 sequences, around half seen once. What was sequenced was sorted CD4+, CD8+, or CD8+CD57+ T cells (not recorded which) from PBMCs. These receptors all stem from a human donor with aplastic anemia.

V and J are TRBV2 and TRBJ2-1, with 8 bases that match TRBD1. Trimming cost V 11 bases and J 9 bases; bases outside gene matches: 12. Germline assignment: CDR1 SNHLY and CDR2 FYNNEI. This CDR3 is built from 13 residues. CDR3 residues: CAGVTGVEVEQFF. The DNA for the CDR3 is TGTGCCGGCGTGACAGGGGTCGAGGTTGAGCAGTTCTTC.

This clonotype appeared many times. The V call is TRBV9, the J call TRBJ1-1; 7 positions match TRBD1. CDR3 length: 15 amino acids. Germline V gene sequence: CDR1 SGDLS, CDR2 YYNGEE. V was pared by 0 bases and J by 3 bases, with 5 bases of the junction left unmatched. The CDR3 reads CASSVARQGDTEAFF. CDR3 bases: TGTGCCAGCAGCGTAGCTAGACAGGGAGACACTGAAGCTTTCTTT.

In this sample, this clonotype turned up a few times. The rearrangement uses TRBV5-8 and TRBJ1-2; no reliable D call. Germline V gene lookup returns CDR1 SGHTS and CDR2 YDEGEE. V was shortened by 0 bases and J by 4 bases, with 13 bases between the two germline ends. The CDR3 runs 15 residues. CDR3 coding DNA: TGTGCCAGCAGCTTGGAACCGGGGATCGGCTATGGCTACACCTTC. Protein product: CASSLEPGIGYGYTF.

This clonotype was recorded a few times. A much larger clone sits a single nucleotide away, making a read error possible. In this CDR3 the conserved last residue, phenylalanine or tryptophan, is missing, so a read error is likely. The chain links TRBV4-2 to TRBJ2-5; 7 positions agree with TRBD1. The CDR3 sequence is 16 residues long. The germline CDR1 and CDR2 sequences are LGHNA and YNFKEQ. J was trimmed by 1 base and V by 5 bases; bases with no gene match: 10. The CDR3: CASSAWDSPFQETQYL. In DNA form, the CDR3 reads TGTGCCAGCAGCGCCTGGGACAGCCCTTTCCAAGAGACCCAGTACCTC.

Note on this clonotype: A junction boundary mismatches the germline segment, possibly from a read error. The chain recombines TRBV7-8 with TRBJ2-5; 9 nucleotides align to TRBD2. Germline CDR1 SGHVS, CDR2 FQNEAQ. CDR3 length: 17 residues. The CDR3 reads CASSPLHTLAGQGTQYF. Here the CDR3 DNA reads TGTGCCAGCAGTCCCCTCCATACCCTAGCGGGGCAAGGGACCCAGTACTTC.

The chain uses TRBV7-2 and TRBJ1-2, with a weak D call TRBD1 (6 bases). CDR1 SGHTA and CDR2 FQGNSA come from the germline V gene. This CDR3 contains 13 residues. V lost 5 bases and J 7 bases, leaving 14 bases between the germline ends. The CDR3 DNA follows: TGTGCCAGCAGCCTTACAGGGCCTGGTGGCTACACCTTC. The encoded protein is CASSLTGPGGYTF.

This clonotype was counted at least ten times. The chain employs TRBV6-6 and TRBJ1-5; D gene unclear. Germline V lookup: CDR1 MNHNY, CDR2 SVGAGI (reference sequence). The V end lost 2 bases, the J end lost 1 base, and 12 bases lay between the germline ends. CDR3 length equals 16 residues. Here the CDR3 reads CASSYRTSASNQPQHF. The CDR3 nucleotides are TGTGCCAGCAGTTACAGGACGTCCGCAAGCAATCAGCCCCAGCATTTT.

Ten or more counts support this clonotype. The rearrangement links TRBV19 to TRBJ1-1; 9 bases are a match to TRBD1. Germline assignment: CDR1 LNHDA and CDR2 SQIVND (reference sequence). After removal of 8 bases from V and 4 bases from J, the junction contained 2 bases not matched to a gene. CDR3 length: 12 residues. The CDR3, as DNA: TGTGCCAGTCGACAGGGGGGCACTGAAGCTTTCTTT. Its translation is CASRQGGTEAFF.

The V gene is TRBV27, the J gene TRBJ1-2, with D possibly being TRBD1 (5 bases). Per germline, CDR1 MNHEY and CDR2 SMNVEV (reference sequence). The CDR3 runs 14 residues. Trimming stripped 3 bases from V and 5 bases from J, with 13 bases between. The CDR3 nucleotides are TGTGCCAGCAGTTTTGGTCAGGGTGTGTATGGCTACACCTTC. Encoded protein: CASSFGQGVYGYTF.

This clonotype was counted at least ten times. CDR3 sequence: CASSFYGGSGYEQYF. The CDR3 DNA follows: TGCGCCAGCAGCTTCTATGGGGGCAGCGGGTACGAGCAGTACTTC. This chain uses TRBV5-1 with TRBJ2-7; D may correspond to TRBD1 or TRBD2 (6 bases each). Trimming removed 2 bases at V and 4 bases at J, with 16 bases between. CDR1 is SGHRS, CDR2 YFSETQ, per germline. The CDR3 loop spans 15 amino acids.

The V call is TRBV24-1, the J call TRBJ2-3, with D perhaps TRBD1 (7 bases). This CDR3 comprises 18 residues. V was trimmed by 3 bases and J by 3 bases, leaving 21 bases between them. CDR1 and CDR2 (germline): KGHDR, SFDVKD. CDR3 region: CATSDPQGRTLNTDTQYF. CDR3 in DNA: TGTGCCACCAGTGATCCACAGGGGAGGACGCTTAATACAGATACGCAGTATTTT.

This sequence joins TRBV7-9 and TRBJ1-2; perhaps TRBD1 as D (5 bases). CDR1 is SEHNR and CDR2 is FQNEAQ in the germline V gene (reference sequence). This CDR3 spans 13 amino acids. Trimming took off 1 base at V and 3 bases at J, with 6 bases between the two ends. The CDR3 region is CASSLEGYYGYTF. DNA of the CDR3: TGTGCCAGCAGCTTAGAGGGGTACTATGGCTACACCTTC.

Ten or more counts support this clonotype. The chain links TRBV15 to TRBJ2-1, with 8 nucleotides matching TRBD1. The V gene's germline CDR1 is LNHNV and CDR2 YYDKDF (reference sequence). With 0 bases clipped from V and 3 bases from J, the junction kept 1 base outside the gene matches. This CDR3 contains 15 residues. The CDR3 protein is CATSRDGQGYNEQFF. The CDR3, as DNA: TGTGCCACCAGCAGAGATGGACAGGGCTACAATGAGCAGTTCTTC.